The rows below give T cell receptor beta chains drawn from one sample of a study of vaccination effects on CD4 cells after COVID-19. Only in-frame clones appear in the TCRdb table, and some are missing; sequencing was by immunoSEQ multiplex PCR. The sample carries over 45,000 clones, 55% to 75% recorded once. Their antigens remain unidentified. The sample here was CD4+ T cells from PBMCs cultured without peptide, taken before COVID-19 vaccination. Receptors originate from a human donor who received a COVID-19 vaccine. Each CDR3 is given with its conserved first and last residue. Fields, in order: V gene, J gene, clone size, D gene, CDR3 protein, CDR3 DNA. The D gene is left open where the match is weak. Rows may omit the clone size; those that give it use once, few, many or a size class.

TRBV7-2	TRBJ2-7	.	.	CASSLAGLSYEQYF	TGTGCCAGCAGCTTAGCGGGACTGTCCTACGAGCAGTACTTC
TRBV18	TRBJ1-1	.	.	CASSWGQNTEAFF	TGTGCCAGCTCGTGGGGACAGAACACTGAAGCTTTCTTT
TRBV6-2/TRBV6-3	TRBJ2-2	few	.	CASSYGPHSGTGELFF	TGTGCCAGCAGTTACGGCCCTCACAGCGGCACCGGGGAGCTGTTTTTT
TRBV20-1	TRBJ2-7	few	TRBD1	CSASTFGTGVSYEQYF	TGCAGTGCTAGTACTTTCGGGACAGGGGTCTCCTACGAGCAGTACTTC
TRBV27	TRBJ2-3	.	.	CASSFSDLTDTQYF	TGTGCCAGCAGTTTCTCGGACCTCACAGATACGCAGTATTTT
TRBV6-5	TRBJ1-2	.	TRBD1	CASSYSTGKDYGYTF	TGTGCCAGCAGTTACTCGACAGGGAAGGACTATGGCTACACCTTC
TRBV2	TRBJ2-7	.	TRBD1	CASTTGGYEQYF	TGTGCCAGCACTACAGGGGGCTACGAGCAGTACTTC
TRBV6-1	TRBJ2-3	.	TRBD1	CASSALPGQGTDTQYF	TGTGCCAGCAGTGCCCTGCCGGGACAGGGAACAGATACGCAGTATTTT
TRBV6-1	TRBJ2-7	.	TRBD1	CASSEVGQGIYEQYF	TGTGCCAGCAGTGAGGTGGGACAGGGTATCTACGAGCAGTACTTC
TRBV30	TRBJ2-3	.	.	CAWSVGTPRITDTQYF	TGTGCCTGGAGTGTGGGGACGCCGAGGATCACAGATACGCAGTATTTT
TRBV11-2	TRBJ2-1	.	.	CASSPPRGRRSSYNEQFF	TGTGCCAGCAGCCCCCCTCGGGGTAGGAGGAGCTCCTACAATGAGCAGTTCTTC
TRBV15	TRBJ2-7	.	.	CATSRDQGLLPYF	TGTGCCACCAGCAGAGATCAAGGACTCCTCCCGTACTTC
TRBV6-5	TRBJ2-2	.	.	CASTPQGGTGELFF	TGTGCCAGCACCCCGCAAGGGGGAACCGGGGAGCTGTTTTTT
TRBV7-8	TRBJ2-2	few	TRBD1	CASRSLYRGNTGELFF	TGTGCCAGCAGATCCCTTTACAGGGGGAACACCGGGGAGCTGTTTTTT
TRBV18	TRBJ1-2	.	.	CASSPGRRYGYTF	TGTGCCAGCTCACCGGGACGGCGATATGGCTACACCTTC
TRBV4-1	TRBJ2-1	.	TRBD2	CASSHEGLAGVGEQFF	TGCGCCAGCAGCCACGAAGGACTAGCGGGAGTGGGAGAGCAGTTCTTC
TRBV25-1	TRBJ1-3	once	.	CASSESRQIGNTIYF	TGTGCCAGCAGTGAATCGCGACAGATAGGAAACACCATATATTTT
TRBV6-4	TRBJ2-1	few	.	CASSADYYNEQFF	TGTGCCAGCTCAGCGGACTACTACAATGAGCAGTTCTTC
TRBV6-5	TRBJ1-2	.	TRBD1	CASSRLDRANYGYTF	TGTGCCAGCAGTCGCCTTGACAGGGCAAACTATGGCTACACCTTC
TRBV9	TRBJ1-1	.	.	CASSARGTEAFF	TGTGCCAGCAGCGCACGTGGGACTGAAGCTTTCTTT
TRBV4-2	TRBJ2-5	.	TRBD1	CASSQALDRYQETQYF	TGTGCCAGCAGCCAAGCCTTGGACAGGTACCAAGAGACCCAGTACTTC
TRBV11-2	TRBJ2-1	.	TRBD1	CASSLGSRGQGIYNEQFF	TGTGCCAGCAGCTTAGGGTCCCGAGGACAGGGAATTTACAATGAGCAGTTCTTC